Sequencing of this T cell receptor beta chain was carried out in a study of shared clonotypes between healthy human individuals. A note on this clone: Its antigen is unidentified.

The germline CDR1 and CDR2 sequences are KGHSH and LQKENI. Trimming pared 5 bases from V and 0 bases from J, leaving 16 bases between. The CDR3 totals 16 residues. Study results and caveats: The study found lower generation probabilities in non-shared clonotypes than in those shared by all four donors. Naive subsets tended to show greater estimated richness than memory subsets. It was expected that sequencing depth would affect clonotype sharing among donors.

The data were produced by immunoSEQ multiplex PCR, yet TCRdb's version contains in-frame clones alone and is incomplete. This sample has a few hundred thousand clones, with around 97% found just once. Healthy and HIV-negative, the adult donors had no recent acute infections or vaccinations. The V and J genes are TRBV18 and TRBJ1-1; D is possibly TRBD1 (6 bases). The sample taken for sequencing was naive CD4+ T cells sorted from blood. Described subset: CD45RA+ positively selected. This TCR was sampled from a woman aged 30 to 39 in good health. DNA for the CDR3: TGTGCCAGCTCATCAAATACAGGGAACATGAACACTGAAGCTTTCTTT. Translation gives CASSSNTGNMNTEAFF.